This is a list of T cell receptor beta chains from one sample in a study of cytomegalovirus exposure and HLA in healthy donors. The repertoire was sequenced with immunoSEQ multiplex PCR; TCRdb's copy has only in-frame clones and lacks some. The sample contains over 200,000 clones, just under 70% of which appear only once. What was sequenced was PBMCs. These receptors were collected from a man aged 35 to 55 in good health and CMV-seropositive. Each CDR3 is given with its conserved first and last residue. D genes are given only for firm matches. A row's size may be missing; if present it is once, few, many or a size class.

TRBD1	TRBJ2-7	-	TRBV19	TGTGCCAGTGCCCAGACAGGGGGGAACTACGAGCAGTACTTC	CASAQTGGNYEQYF
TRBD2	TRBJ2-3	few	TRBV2	TGTGCCAGCAAACTAGCGGGGAGCACAGATACGCAGTATTTT	CASKLAGSTDTQYF
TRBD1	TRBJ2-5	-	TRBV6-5	TGTGCCAGCAGTCTGACAGGGGCCCGAGAGACCCAGTACTTC	CASSLTGARETQYF
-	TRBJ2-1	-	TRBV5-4	TGTGCCAGCACTAACAGCTACAATGAGCAGTTCTTC	CASTNSYNEQFF
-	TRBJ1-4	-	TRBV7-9	TGTGCCAGCAGCTTATTATATGAAAAACTGTTTTTT	CASSLLYEKLFF
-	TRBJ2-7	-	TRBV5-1	TGCGCCAGCAGCTGGTGGCAGGCCGACTACGAGCAGTACTTC	CASSWWQADYEQYF
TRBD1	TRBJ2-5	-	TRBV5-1	TGCGCCAGCAGCCGCTTTGGGACAGGAGTTGAGACCCAGTACTTC	CASSRFGTGVETQYF
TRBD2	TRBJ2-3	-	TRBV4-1	TGCGCCAGCAGCCAAATTGGACTAGCGGTGGGCACAGATACGCAGTATTTT	CASSQIGLAVGTDTQYF
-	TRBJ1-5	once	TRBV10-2	TGCGCCAGCAGTTGGGGCCCTTGGGGCAATCAGCCCCAGCATTTT	CASSWGPWGNQPQHF
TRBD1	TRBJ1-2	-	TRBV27	TGTGCCAGCAGTTCACAGGGGGCCGGCTACACCTTC	CASSSQGAGYTF
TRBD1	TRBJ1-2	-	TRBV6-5	TGTGCCAGCAGTTCTCGGACAGGCTATGGCTACACCTTC	CASSSRTGYGYTF
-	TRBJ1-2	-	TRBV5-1	TGCGCCAGCAGCCCACAGGGACCGGACTATGGCTACACCTTC	CASSPQGPDYGYTF
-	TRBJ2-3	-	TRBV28	TGTGCCAGCAGTTATGTATGGGCCGCCAAAACAGATACGCAGTATTTT	CASSYVWAAKTDTQYF
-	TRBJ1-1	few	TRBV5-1	TGCGCCAGCAGCTTTGGGCGGGACACTGAAGCTTTCTTT	CASSFGRDTEAFF
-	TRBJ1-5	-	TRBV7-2	TGTGCCAGCAGCCCCTCTCCTAGCAATCAGCCCCAGCATTTT	CASSPSPSNQPQHF
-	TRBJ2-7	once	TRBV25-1	TGTGCCAGCAGTGAGTCGGGTCTCTCCTACGAGCAGTACTTC	CASSESGLSYEQYF
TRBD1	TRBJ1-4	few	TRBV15	TGTGCCACCAGCTCAGCTTGGGACAGTGAAAAACTGTTTTTT	CATSSAWDSEKLFF
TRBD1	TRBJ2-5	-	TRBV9	TGTGCCAGCAGCGTAGCTTCAGGGGGCTGGGTGACCCAGTACTTC	CASSVASGGWVTQYF
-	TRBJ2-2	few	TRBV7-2	TGTGCCAGCAGCTTATATGCGGTCCCCGGGGAGCTGTTTTTT	CASSLYAVPGELFF
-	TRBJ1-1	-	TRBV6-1	TGTGCCACCCACCCCAGGACAAACACCGAAGCTTTCTTT	CATHPRTNTEAFF
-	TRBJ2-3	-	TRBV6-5	TGTGCCAGCAGTTACCGCCCGACAACTAGCAGGGAGAAGTATTTT	CASSYRPTTSREKYF
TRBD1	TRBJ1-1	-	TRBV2	TGTGCCAGCATGTTCAGGGGGCTAGATATGAACACTGAAGCTTTCTTT	CASMFRGLDMNTEAFF
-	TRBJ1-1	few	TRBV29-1	TGCAGCGTTGCGGTGGGGGGGAACACTGAAGCTTTCTTT	CSVAVGGNTEAFF
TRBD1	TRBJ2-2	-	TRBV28	TGTGCCAGCAGTCCCCCGAGGGGGCGCGATTACCCCGGGGAGCTGTTTTTT	CASSPPRGRDYPGELFF
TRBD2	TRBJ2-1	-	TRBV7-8	TGTGCCAGCAGCTTAGCGTATGGCGGGGGGGCAGTAGGTGAGCAGTTCTTC	CASSLAYGGGAVGEQFF
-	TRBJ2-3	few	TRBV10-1	TGCGCCAGCAGTGAAGGACAAACAGATACGCAGTATTTT	CASSEGQTDTQYF
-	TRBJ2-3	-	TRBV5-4	TGTGCCAGCAGCTTTCCGTCGACGGGGGATACGCAGTATTTT	CASSFPSTGDTQYF
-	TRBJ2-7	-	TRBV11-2	TGTGCCAGCAGCTTAGCTGGGACACTTCGATACGAGCAGTACTTC	CASSLAGTLRYEQYF